The next 3 T cell receptor beta chains were all read from a single sample in a study of Graves' ophthalmopathy and Graves' hyperthyroidism (dated by TCRdb to the late 2010s). The reads were generated on an Illumina HiSeq 2000. TCR beta CDR3 regions were amplified from RNA transcripts for repertoire sequencing. The first round of RT-PCR was done with HTBI primers and the Qiagen OneStep RT-PCR kit, and was followed by a second round of multiplex PCR, then size selection and purification. TCRdb trimmed the raw reads at Q25, called clones with MiXCR and kept productive beta chains. For every CDR3 protein sequence, its rows merge into one entry that carries the most common genes and DNA. The sample records around 470,000 distinct CDR3 sequences, approximately 15% of which are singletons. Roughly 10% of the sample is held by the ten biggest clonotypes. The sample comprised blood. Receptors originate from a woman aged 25-40 years with Graves' ophthalmopathy. Donor details come from another sample of the same person, matched by shared clones.

This clonotype was seen many times. This sequence joins TRBV28 and TRBJ2-7; D remains ambiguous. The CDR3 spans 12 residues. Between the trimmed V and J ends, which lost 6 bases and 2 bases, there was a span of 8 bases. CDR1 is MDHEN, CDR2 SYDVKM, per germline. The CDR3 loop reads CASRPPTYEQYF. The CDR3 bases are TGTGCCAGCAGGCCACCGACCTACGAGCAGTACTTC.

There are many counts of this clonotype. The gene calls are TRBV4-1 and TRBJ2-5; 7 bases are a match to TRBD1. Germline V gene data show CDR1 as MGHRA and CDR2 as YSYEKL. The V gene end was trimmed by 5 bases and the J gene end by 1 base; junction bases not matched to a gene: 7. The CDR3 runs to 15 residues. The CDR3 protein is CASSFRDRPQETQYF. The CDR3 DNA reads as TGCGCCAGCAGCTTTCGGGACAGACCCCAAGAGACCCAGTACTTC.

There are many counts of this clonotype. The V gene is TRBV5-1, the J gene TRBJ2-7; D is unresolved. Trimming removed 0 bases at V and 5 bases at J, with 9 bases between. The CDR3 has 13 amino acids. The V gene's germline CDR1 is SGHRS and CDR2 YFSETQ. The CDR3 DNA reads as TGCGCCAGCAGCTTGGCCGACAAAAACGAGCAGTACTTC. Its protein product is CASSLADKNEQYF.